This is a list of T cell receptor beta chains from one sample in a study of brain metastases from non-small cell lung cancer. Profiling relied on immunoSEQ multiplex PCR, and the TCRdb table lists in-frame clones only, not all of them. Of more than 1,000 clones in the sample, roughly nine tenths are singletons; the top ten hold around 7%. Sample: tumor-adjacent normal tissue. These TCRs come from a donor over 35 with non-small cell lung cancer. Each CDR3 is given with its conserved first and last residue. Fields, in order: clone size, D gene, CDR3 length, V gene, J gene, CDR3 DNA, CDR3 protein. The D gene is left open where the match is weak. A row's size may be missing; if present it is once, few, many or a size class.

clone_size: -; d_call: -; cdr3_length: 14; v_call: TRBV25-1; j_call: TRBJ1-3; cdr3_nt: TGTGCCAGCTCGACCGGGGGGGCTGGAAACACCATATATTTT; cdr3_aa: CASSTGGAGNTIYF
clone_size: -; d_call: TRBD1; cdr3_length: 15; v_call: TRBV7-7; j_call: TRBJ2-5; cdr3_nt: TGTGCCAGCAGCTTAGGACAGGGGGTCCGGGAGACCCAGTACTTC; cdr3_aa: CASSLGQGVRETQYF
clone_size: -; d_call: -; cdr3_length: 14; v_call: TRBV6-1; j_call: TRBJ2-2; cdr3_nt: TGTGCCAGCAGTGAAAGACTCTACACCGGGGAGCTGTTTTTT; cdr3_aa: CASSERLYTGELFF
clone_size: -; d_call: -; cdr3_length: 15; v_call: TRBV5-1; j_call: TRBJ1-2; cdr3_nt: TGCGCCAGCAGCTTGAAGGGGCTCCCTAACTATGGCTACACCTTC; cdr3_aa: CASSLKGLPNYGYTF
clone_size: -; d_call: -; cdr3_length: 15; v_call: TRBV2; j_call: TRBJ1-2; cdr3_nt: TGTGCCAGCAGTGAAGACCCGGGGTTTGCCTATGGCTATACCTTC; cdr3_aa: CASSEDPGFAYGYTF
clone_size: -; d_call: -; cdr3_length: 11; v_call: TRBV6-2/TRBV6-3; j_call: TRBJ1-2; cdr3_nt: TGTGCCAGCAGTTACAGCTATGGCTACACCTTC; cdr3_aa: CASSYSYGYTF
clone_size: -; d_call: TRBD1; cdr3_length: 16; v_call: TRBV5-6; j_call: TRBJ2-1; cdr3_nt: TGTGCCAGCAGCTCCGGGACAGGGTTAATAATAAATGAGCAGTTCTTC; cdr3_aa: CASSSGTGLIINEQFF
clone_size: -; d_call: -; cdr3_length: 15; v_call: TRBV24-1; j_call: TRBJ2-2; cdr3_nt: TGTGCCACCAGTGATCCGACAGGTTACACCGGGGAGCTGTTTTTT; cdr3_aa: CATSDPTGYTGELFF
clone_size: -; d_call: TRBD1; cdr3_length: 15; v_call: TRBV7-7; j_call: TRBJ2-5; cdr3_nt: TGTGCCAGCAGCCAGGGACAGGGGGTACGAGAGACCCAGTACTTC; cdr3_aa: CASSQGQGVRETQYF
clone_size: -; d_call: -; cdr3_length: 15; v_call: TRBV5-8; j_call: TRBJ1-5; cdr3_nt: TGTGCCAGCAGCTCTGAAGGGCGGTATGGTCAGCCCCAGCATTTT; cdr3_aa: CASSSEGRYGQPQHF
clone_size: -; d_call: -; cdr3_length: 20; v_call: TRBV6-6; j_call: TRBJ1-2; cdr3_nt: TGTGCCAGCAGTCCGACCCGTCCCAAGCGCACTGGGCCCTACCGCTATGGCTACACCTTC; cdr3_aa: CASSPTRPKRTGPYRYGYTF
clone_size: -; d_call: -; cdr3_length: 15; v_call: TRBV19; j_call: TRBJ1-2; cdr3_nt: TGTGCCAGTAGTACTCGGGACGCCTCGCTCCGTGGCTACACCTTC; cdr3_aa: CASSTRDASLRGYTF
clone_size: -; d_call: -; cdr3_length: 13; v_call: TRBV4-1; j_call: TRBJ1-1; cdr3_nt: TGCGCCAGCAGCCCAGGGAGGCGGACTGAAGCTTTCTTT; cdr3_aa: CASSPGRRTEAFF
clone_size: few; d_call: -; cdr3_length: 14; v_call: TRBV30; j_call: TRBJ1-5; cdr3_nt: TGTGCCTGGAGTGTTGACAATAGCAATCAGCCCCAGCATTTT; cdr3_aa: CAWSVDNSNQPQHF
clone_size: -; d_call: -; cdr3_length: 10; v_call: TRBV30; j_call: TRBJ1-1; cdr3_nt: TGTGCCTGGGTGGACACTGAAGCTTTCTTT; cdr3_aa: CAWVDTEAFF
clone_size: -; d_call: -; cdr3_length: 13; v_call: TRBV19; j_call: TRBJ1-2; cdr3_nt: TGTGCCAGTAGTACGGGCCTGACCTATGGCTACACCTTC; cdr3_aa: CASSTGLTYGYTF
clone_size: -; d_call: TRBD2; cdr3_length: 12; v_call: TRBV18; j_call: TRBJ2-7; cdr3_nt: TGTGCCAGCTCACCTAGCGGGGATGAGCAGTACTTC; cdr3_aa: CASSPSGDEQYF
clone_size: -; d_call: TRBD1; cdr3_length: 14; v_call: TRBV19; j_call: TRBJ1-5; cdr3_nt: TGTGCCAGTAGTCCACAGGGGACCCATCAGCCCCAGCATTTT; cdr3_aa: CASSPQGTHQPQHF
clone_size: -; d_call: -; cdr3_length: 17; v_call: TRBV14; j_call: TRBJ1-2; cdr3_nt: TGTGCCAGCAGCCAAGATCACTACAGGCACCGGAGCTATGGCTACACCTTC; cdr3_aa: CASSQDHYRHRSYGYTF
clone_size: -; d_call: -; cdr3_length: 17; v_call: TRBV5-6; j_call: TRBJ2-7; cdr3_nt: TGTGCCAGCAGCTTGGGGGGCAGGGGAGGTTCCTCCTACGAGCAGTACTTC; cdr3_aa: CASSLGGRGGSSYEQYF
clone_size: -; d_call: TRBD1; cdr3_length: 16; v_call: TRBV7-9; j_call: TRBJ2-1; cdr3_nt: TGTGCCAGCACACCCCCCGGGACAGGTAGAAACAATGAGCAGTTCTTC; cdr3_aa: CASTPPGTGRNNEQFF
clone_size: -; d_call: -; cdr3_length: 15; v_call: TRBV6-5; j_call: TRBJ1-4; cdr3_nt: TGTGCCAGCACCCACCGTCGGGGCGGCTATGAAAAACTGTTTTTT; cdr3_aa: CASTHRRGGYEKLFF
clone_size: -; d_call: -; cdr3_length: 13; v_call: TRBV7-2; j_call: TRBJ2-4; cdr3_nt: TGTGCCAGCAGTCGAGGAGGGGGAAACATTCAGTACTTC; cdr3_aa: CASSRGGGNIQYF
clone_size: -; d_call: -; cdr3_length: 19; v_call: TRBV21-1; j_call: TRBJ1-5; cdr3_nt: TGTGCCAGCAGCAAAGGAAACAGGACGTTTCTTTATAGCAATCAGCCCCAGCATTTT; cdr3_aa: CASSKGNRTFLYSNQPQHF
clone_size: -; d_call: TRBD2; cdr3_length: 15; v_call: TRBV7-2; j_call: TRBJ2-5; cdr3_nt: TGTGCCAGCAGCCACCTAGCGGTGGTGGGGGAGACCCAGTACTTC; cdr3_aa: CASSHLAVVGETQYF
clone_size: -; d_call: TRBD1; cdr3_length: 14; v_call: TRBV18; j_call: TRBJ1-2; cdr3_nt: TGTGCCAGCTCACCACAGACAGGGCTCTATGGCTACACCTTC; cdr3_aa: CASSPQTGLYGYTF
clone_size: -; d_call: -; cdr3_length: 12; v_call: TRBV29-1; j_call: TRBJ1-2; cdr3_nt: TGCAGCGTTGAGGCAGAAAACTATGGCTACACCTTC; cdr3_aa: CSVEAENYGYTF
clone_size: -; d_call: -; cdr3_length: 12; v_call: TRBV5-6; j_call: TRBJ1-1; cdr3_nt: TGTGCCAGCAGCTTGGAACAGGGAAGAGCTTTCTTT; cdr3_aa: CASSLEQGRAFF
clone_size: -; d_call: -; cdr3_length: 15; v_call: TRBV27; j_call: TRBJ2-3; cdr3_nt: TGTGCCAGCAGTTTAGGGGGTACTAGCACAGATACGCAGTATTTT; cdr3_aa: CASSLGGTSTDTQYF
clone_size: -; d_call: TRBD1; cdr3_length: 14; v_call: TRBV13; j_call: TRBJ2-7; cdr3_nt: TGTGCCAGCAGCTTAGGCCAGGGGGCCTACGAGCAGTACTTC; cdr3_aa: CASSLGQGAYEQYF
clone_size: -; d_call: -; cdr3_length: 14; v_call: TRBV7-3; j_call: TRBJ2-1; cdr3_nt: TGTGCCAGCAGCCCAGTGGGGAGCAACAATGAGCAGTTCTTC; cdr3_aa: CASSPVGSNNEQFF
clone_size: -; d_call: -; cdr3_length: 13; v_call: TRBV6-6; j_call: TRBJ2-5; cdr3_nt: TGTGCCAGCAGTTACGGTCTTCAAGAGACCCAGTACTTC; cdr3_aa: CASSYGLQETQYF
clone_size: -; d_call: -; cdr3_length: 14; v_call: TRBV5-1; j_call: TRBJ1-2; cdr3_nt: TGCGCCAGCAGCCCTGTATCCGGACAGCGACGCTACACCTTC; cdr3_aa: CASSPVSGQRRYTF
clone_size: -; d_call: -; cdr3_length: 13; v_call: TRBV19; j_call: TRBJ1-1; cdr3_nt: TGTGCCAGTAAGGTGTCCTCACACACTGAAGCTTTCTTT; cdr3_aa: CASKVSSHTEAFF
clone_size: once; d_call: -; cdr3_length: 11; v_call: TRBV4-1; j_call: TRBJ2-5; cdr3_nt: TGCGCCAGCAGCCACAGGGAGACCCAGTACTTC; cdr3_aa: CASSHRETQYF
clone_size: few; d_call: -; cdr3_length: 13; v_call: TRBV4-3; j_call: TRBJ1-2; cdr3_nt: TGCGCCAGCAGTTCGACCATCGGGACGGGCTACACCTTC; cdr3_aa: CASSSTIGTGYTF
clone_size: -; d_call: TRBD1; cdr3_length: 15; v_call: TRBV4-1; j_call: TRBJ2-1; cdr3_nt: TGCGCCAGCAGCCAAGGGCAGGGGGCGCGGAATGAGCAGTTCTTC; cdr3_aa: CASSQGQGARNEQFF
clone_size: few; d_call: TRBD1; cdr3_length: 15; v_call: TRBV2; j_call: TRBJ2-1; cdr3_nt: TGTGCCAGCAGGGTGGGACAGGGCGAGGTCAATGAGCAGTTCTTC; cdr3_aa: CASRVGQGEVNEQFF
clone_size: -; d_call: -; cdr3_length: 13; v_call: TRBV19; j_call: TRBJ2-1; cdr3_nt: TGTGCCAGTAGTAGCAATCGTTACAATGAGCAGTTCTTC; cdr3_aa: CASSSNRYNEQFF
clone_size: -; d_call: TRBD1; cdr3_length: 15; v_call: TRBV19; j_call: TRBJ1-5; cdr3_nt: TGTGCCAGTAACCTTGTAGGGACAGGGGATCAGCCCCAGCATTTT; cdr3_aa: CASNLVGTGDQPQHF
clone_size: -; d_call: TRBD1; cdr3_length: 14; v_call: TRBV10-3; j_call: TRBJ1-2; cdr3_nt: TGTGCCATCAGTGAGTACGAAACAGGGGATGGCTACACCTTC; cdr3_aa: CAISEYETGDGYTF
clone_size: -; d_call: TRBD2; cdr3_length: 18; v_call: TRBV5-1; j_call: TRBJ2-2; cdr3_nt: TGCGCCAGCAGCTTCATGACTAGCGGGGGGCATCGCACCGGGGAGCTGTTTTTT; cdr3_aa: CASSFMTSGGHRTGELFF
clone_size: few; d_call: TRBD2; cdr3_length: 15; v_call: TRBV7-9; j_call: TRBJ2-1; cdr3_nt: TGTGCCAGCAGACCGAGCGGGGGCTCCTACAATGAGCAGTTCTTC; cdr3_aa: CASRPSGGSYNEQFF
clone_size: -; d_call: -; cdr3_length: 15; v_call: TRBV5-4; j_call: TRBJ2-1; cdr3_nt: TGTGCCAGCAGTCCCACGACAGGTGCGATGAGTGAGCAGTTCTTC; cdr3_aa: CASSPTTGAMSEQFF
clone_size: -; d_call: -; cdr3_length: 15; v_call: TRBV7-6; j_call: TRBJ1-1; cdr3_nt: TGTGCCAGCAGCTTAGGAGGGGTGCAGAACACTGAAGCTTTCTTT; cdr3_aa: CASSLGGVQNTEAFF
clone_size: -; d_call: -; cdr3_length: 14; v_call: TRBV4-2; j_call: TRBJ1-5; cdr3_nt: TGTGCCAGCAGCCAAGATACAGGAGGTCAGCCCCAGCATTTT; cdr3_aa: CASSQDTGGQPQHF
clone_size: -; d_call: TRBD2; cdr3_length: 16; v_call: TRBV24-1; j_call: TRBJ2-1; cdr3_nt: TGTGCCACCAGTGATTTATACAGCGGGGGGTCCAATGAGCAGTTCTTC; cdr3_aa: CATSDLYSGGSNEQFF
clone_size: -; d_call: TRBD2; cdr3_length: 18; v_call: TRBV4-2; j_call: TRBJ2-2; cdr3_nt: TGTGCCAGCAGCCAAGAGTCTAGCGGGGGGGAAGGGGCCGGGGAGCTGTTTTTT; cdr3_aa: CASSQESSGGEGAGELFF
clone_size: -; d_call: -; cdr3_length: 15; v_call: TRBV7-3; j_call: TRBJ1-1; cdr3_nt: TGTGCCAGCAGCTACTCCGGGACATCGAACACTGAAGCTTTCTTT; cdr3_aa: CASSYSGTSNTEAFF
clone_size: few; d_call: -; cdr3_length: 14; v_call: TRBV2; j_call: TRBJ1-5; cdr3_nt: TGTGCCAGCAGTGGGGCATTTAGCAATCAGCCCCAGCATTTT; cdr3_aa: CASSGAFSNQPQHF
clone_size: -; d_call: -; cdr3_length: 15; v_call: TRBV6-6; j_call: TRBJ1-1; cdr3_nt: TGTGCCAGCATTACGCAGGGAGAGGGGAAAACTGAAGCTTTCTTT; cdr3_aa: CASITQGEGKTEAFF
clone_size: -; d_call: -; cdr3_length: 14; v_call: TRBV2; j_call: TRBJ2-7; cdr3_nt: TGTGCCAGCAGCCTCCGGGACATACTTGTTGGGCAGTACTTC; cdr3_aa: CASSLRDILVGQYF
clone_size: -; d_call: TRBD1; cdr3_length: 14; v_call: TRBV19; j_call: TRBJ1-2; cdr3_nt: TGTGCCAGTACCATAGGACAGGGGTACTATGGCTACACCTTC; cdr3_aa: CASTIGQGYYGYTF